This T cell receptor (beta chain) was recorded in a study of graft-versus-host responses after intestinal transplantation. The wider study: Recipients received multivisceral, liver-intestinal, or isolated intestinal transplants. Study observations and caveats: Early after transplant, HvG declines were associated with peak levels of circulating GvH clones.

In the case of this clone: Its antigen remains unidentified.

Generated by immunoSEQ multiplex PCR, the TCRdb table keeps only in-frame clones and is missing some. The repertoire holds 15,000 to 20,000 clones, with roughly 87% as singletons. V gave up 1 base and J gave up 6 bases; unmatched junction bases: 4. Germline V lookup: CDR1 SGHAT, CDR2 FQNNGV. CDR3 length equals 15 residues. The chain couples TRBV11-2 to TRBJ2-3; 10 nucleotides match TRBD2. The sample in question was PBMCs, obtained 14 days after transplant. The clonotype comes from a human patient who received an intestinal transplant, so some T cells may come from the graft donor. In DNA form, the CDR3 reads TGTGCCAGCAGCTTAGGCCTAGCGGGGGTGGATACGCAGTATTTT. Protein: CASSLGLAGVDTQYF.